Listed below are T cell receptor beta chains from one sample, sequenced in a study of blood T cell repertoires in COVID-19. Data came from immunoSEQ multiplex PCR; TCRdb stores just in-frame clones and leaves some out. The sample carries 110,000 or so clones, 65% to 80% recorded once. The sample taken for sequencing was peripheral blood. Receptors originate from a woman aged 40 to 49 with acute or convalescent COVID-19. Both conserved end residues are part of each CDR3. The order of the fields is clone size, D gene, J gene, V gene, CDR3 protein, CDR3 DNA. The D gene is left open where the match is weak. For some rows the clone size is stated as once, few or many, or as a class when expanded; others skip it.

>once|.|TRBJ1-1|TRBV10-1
CASSGQRSGEAFF
TGCGCCAGCAGCGGACAACGGAGTGGTGAAGCTTTCTTT
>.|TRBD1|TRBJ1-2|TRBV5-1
CASSLGDRGYGYTF
TGCGCCAGCAGCTTGGGGGACAGGGGTTATGGCTACACCTTC
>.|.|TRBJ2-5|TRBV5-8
CASSHSGGTGTQYF
TGTGCCAGCAGCCACTCTGGGGGGACGGGGACCCAGTACTTC
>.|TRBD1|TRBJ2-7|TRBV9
CASSVVGDRDDEQYF
TGTGCCAGCAGCGTAGTGGGGGACAGGGACGACGAGCAGTACTTC
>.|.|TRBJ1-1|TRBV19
CASSKAFKNTEAFF
TGTGCCAGTAGTAAAGCCTTCAAGAACACTGAAGCTTTCTTT
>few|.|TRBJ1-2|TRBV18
CASSQQVINYGYTF
TGTGCCAGCTCACAACAGGTGATAAACTATGGCTACACCTTC
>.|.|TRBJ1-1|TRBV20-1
CSVQGYTEAFF
TGCAGTGTTCAGGGTTATACTGAAGCTTTCTTT
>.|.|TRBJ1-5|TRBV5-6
CASSLGLAGHQPQHF
TGTGCCAGCAGCTTGGGACTCGCGGGCCATCAGCCCCAGCATTTT
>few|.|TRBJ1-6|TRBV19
CASSQIRQVNSPLHF
TGTGCCAGTAGCCAGATAAGACAGGTTAATTCACCCCTCCACTTT
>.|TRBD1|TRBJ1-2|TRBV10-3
CAITETGRRGYTF
TGTGCCATCACCGAGACAGGGCGAAGGGGCTACACCTTC
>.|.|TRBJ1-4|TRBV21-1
CASSKVRTAESTNEKLFF
TGTGCCAGCAGCAAAGTTCGGACAGCCGAATCAACTAATGAAAAACTGTTTTTT
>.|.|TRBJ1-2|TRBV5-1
CARSRDGGDYGYTF
TGCGCCCGCAGCCGGGACGGGGGGGACTATGGCTACACCTTC
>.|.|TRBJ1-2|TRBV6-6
CASSLFGLDGYTF
TGTGCCAGCAGTTTGTTTGGACTGGATGGCTACACCTTC
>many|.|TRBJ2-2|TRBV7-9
CASSSPGQTNTGELFF
TGTGCCAGCAGCTCTCCGGGACAAACGAACACCGGGGAGCTGTTTTTT
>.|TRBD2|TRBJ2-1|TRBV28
CASSFASGGFLGEQFF
TGTGCCAGCAGTTTTGCCAGCGGGGGGTTCCTCGGTGAGCAGTTCTTC
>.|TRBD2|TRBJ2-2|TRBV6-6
CASSWTGGNTGELFF
TGTGCCAGCAGTTGGACGGGGGGGAACACCGGGGAGCTGTTTTTT
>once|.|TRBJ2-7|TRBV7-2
CASSFGGDYEQYF
TGTGCCAGCAGCTTTGGAGGCGACTACGAGCAGTACTTC
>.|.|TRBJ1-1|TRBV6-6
CASSSTGSTEAFF
TGTGCCAGCAGTTCTACAGGGTCCACTGAAGCTTTCTTT
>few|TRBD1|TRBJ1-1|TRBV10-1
CASSTTGETEAFF
TGCGCCAGCAGTACTACAGGGGAAACTGAAGCTTTCTTT
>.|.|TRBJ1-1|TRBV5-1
CASSLGFGQVGTEAFF
TGCGCCAGCAGCTTGGGATTCGGACAAGTCGGGACTGAAGCTTTCTTT
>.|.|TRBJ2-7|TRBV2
CASSGGSSYEQYF
TGTGCCAGCAGTGGAGGGAGCTCCTACGAGCAGTACTTC
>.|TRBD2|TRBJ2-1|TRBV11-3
CASSSVIVSGGGEHEQFF
TGTGCCAGCAGCTCGGTTATTGTTAGCGGGGGGGGCGAACATGAGCAGTTCTTC
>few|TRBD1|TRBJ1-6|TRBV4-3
CASSRITGGLYSPLHF
TGCGCCAGCAGCCGAATAACAGGGGGATTATATTCACCCCTCCACTTT
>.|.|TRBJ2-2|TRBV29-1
CKGTGELFF
TGCAAGGGGACCGGGGAGCTGTTTTTT
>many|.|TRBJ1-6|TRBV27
CASRYRAGDSPLHF
TGTGCCAGCAGGTACAGGGCAGGGGATTCACCCCTCCACTTT
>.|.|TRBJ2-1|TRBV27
CASSSQQGFSYNEQFF
TGTGCCAGCAGTTCCCAACAGGGATTCTCCTACAATGAGCAGTTCTTC
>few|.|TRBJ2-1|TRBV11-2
CASSLGAGDEQFF
TGTGCCAGCTCCCTAGGGGCTGGGGATGAGCAGTTCTTC
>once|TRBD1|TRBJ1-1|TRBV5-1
CASSYTGQLNTEAFF
TGCGCCAGCAGTTATACGGGACAGCTGAACACTGAAGCTTTCTTT
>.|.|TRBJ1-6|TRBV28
CASSLVGDSPLHF
TGTGCCAGCAGTTTGGTTGGAGATTCACCCCTCCACTTT
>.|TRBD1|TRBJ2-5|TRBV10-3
CAISGTGTQETQYF
TGTGCCATCTCTGGGACAGGGACGCAAGAGACCCAGTACTTC
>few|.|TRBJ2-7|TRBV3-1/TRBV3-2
CASSQTSSSYEQYF
TGTGCCAGCAGCCAAACTAGCAGCTCCTACGAGCAGTACTTC
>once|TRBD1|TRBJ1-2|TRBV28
CASSSAGQGIGNYGYTF
TGTGCCAGCAGTTCCGCGGGACAGGGGATAGGAAACTATGGCTACACCTTC
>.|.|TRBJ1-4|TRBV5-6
CASSPGTLEKLFF
TGTGCCAGCAGCCCTGGGACACTGGAAAAACTGTTTTTT
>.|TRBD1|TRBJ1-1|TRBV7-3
CASSAGQVGTEAFF
TGTGCCAGCAGCGCGGGACAGGTGGGCACTGAAGCTTTCTTT
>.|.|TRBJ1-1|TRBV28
CASSLQEWNTEAFF
TGTGCCAGCAGTTTGCAGGAATGGAACACTGAAGCTTTCTTT
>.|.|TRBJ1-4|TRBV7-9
CASSLNPLQGPGEKLFF
TGTGCCAGCAGCCTCAACCCCTTACAGGGTCCGGGTGAAAAACTGTTTTTT
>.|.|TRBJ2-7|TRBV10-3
CAISEGSSYEQYF
TGTGCCATCAGTGAGGGCAGCTCCTACGAGCAGTACTTC
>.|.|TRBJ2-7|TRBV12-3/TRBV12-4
CASSYRAYEQYF
TGTGCCAGCAGCTACAGGGCCTACGAGCAGTACTTC
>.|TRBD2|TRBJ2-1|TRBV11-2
CASSPWGGTYNEQFF
TGTGCCAGCAGCCCTTGGGGGGGGACTTACAATGAGCAGTTCTTC
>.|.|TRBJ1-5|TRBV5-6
CASSYYDRLQEPQHF
TGTGCCAGCAGCTATTATGACAGGCTCCAGGAGCCCCAGCATTTT
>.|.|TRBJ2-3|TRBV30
CAWSVLKGRRATDTQYF
TGTGCCTGGAGTGTACTTAAGGGGCGCAGGGCTACAGATACGCAGTATTTT
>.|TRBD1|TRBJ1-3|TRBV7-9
CASSWTGRGSGNTIYF
TGTGCCAGCAGCTGGACAGGGCGGGGATCTGGAAACACCATATATTTT
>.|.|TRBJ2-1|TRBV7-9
CASSATGFPNNEQFF
TGTGCCAGCAGCGCTACAGGGTTCCCTAACAATGAGCAGTTCTTC
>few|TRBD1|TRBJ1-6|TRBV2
CASSEATGAVVPLHF
TGTGCCAGCAGTGAAGCGACAGGGGCGGTCGTACCCCTCCACTTT